Listed here is a single T cell receptor (beta chain). This specimen comes from a study of shared clonotypes between healthy human individuals. Donation came from healthy HIV-negative adults that had no recent acute infections or vaccinations. Genomic DNA from unsorted samples was obtained from around 93 million PBMCs (per sample). The CDR3 loop spans 15 amino acids. Losses at the gene ends were 5 bases for V and 2 bases for J; bases not matched to a gene: 6. Germline V gene sequence: CDR1 MRHNA, CDR2 SNTAGT. The deep-level immunoSEQ assay was used. Genomic DNA belonging to each subset was distributed in equal measure over several immunoSEQ plates. TCRdb's table, derived via immunoSEQ multiplex PCR, lists solely in-frame clones and lacks some. The sample lists 450,000 to 500,000 clones; around 73% were seen once.

V is TRBV6-4 and J is TRBJ2-3; 8 bases agree with TRBD2. The TCR comes from a woman between 40 and 50 years old in good health. Some clones in this sample may be carry-over from other donors' samples. Specimen: PBMCs. CDR3: CASSSLAGPTDTQYF. The CDR3 DNA sequence: TGTGCCAGCAGTTCCCTAGCGGGTCCCACAGATACGCAGTATTTT.